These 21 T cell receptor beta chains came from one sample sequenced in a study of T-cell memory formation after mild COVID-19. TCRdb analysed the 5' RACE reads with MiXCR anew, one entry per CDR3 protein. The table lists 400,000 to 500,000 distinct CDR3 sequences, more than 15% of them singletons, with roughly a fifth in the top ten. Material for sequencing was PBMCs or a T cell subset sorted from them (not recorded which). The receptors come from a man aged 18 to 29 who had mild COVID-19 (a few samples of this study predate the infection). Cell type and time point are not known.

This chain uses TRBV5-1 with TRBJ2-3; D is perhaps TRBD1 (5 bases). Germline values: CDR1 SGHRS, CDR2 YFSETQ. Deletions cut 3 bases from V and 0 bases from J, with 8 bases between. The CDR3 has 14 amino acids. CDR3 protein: CASSSTASTDTQYF. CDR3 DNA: TGCGCCAGCAGCTCGACAGCGAGCACAGATACGCAGTATTTT. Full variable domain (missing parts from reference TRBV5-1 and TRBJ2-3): KAGVTQTPRYLIKTRGQQVTLSCSPISGHRSVSWYQQTPGQGLQFLFEYFSETQRNKGNFPGRFSGRQFSNSRSEMNVSTLELGDSALYLCASSSTASTDTQYFGPGTRLTVL.

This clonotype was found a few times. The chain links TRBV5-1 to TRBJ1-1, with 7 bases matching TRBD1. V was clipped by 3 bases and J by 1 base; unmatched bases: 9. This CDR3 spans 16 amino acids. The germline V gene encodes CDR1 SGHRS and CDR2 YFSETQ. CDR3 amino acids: CASSSAVGQRNTEAFF. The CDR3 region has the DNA TGCGCCAGCAGCTCGGCGGTGGGACAGAGGAACACTGAAGCTTTCTTT.

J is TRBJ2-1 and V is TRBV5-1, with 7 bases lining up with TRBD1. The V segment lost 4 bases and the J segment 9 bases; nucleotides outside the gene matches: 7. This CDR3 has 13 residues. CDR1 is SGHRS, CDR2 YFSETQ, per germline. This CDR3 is CASSSKQGSEQFF. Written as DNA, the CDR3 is TGCGCCAGCAGCAGCAAACAGGGGAGTGAGCAGTTCTTC.

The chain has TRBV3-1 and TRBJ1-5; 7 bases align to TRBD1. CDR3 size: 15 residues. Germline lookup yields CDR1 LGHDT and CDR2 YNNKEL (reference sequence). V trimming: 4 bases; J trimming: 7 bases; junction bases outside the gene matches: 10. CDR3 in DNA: TGTGCCAGCAGCCCCGCATGGGGAGGGGGCCAGCCCCAGCATTTT. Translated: CASSPAWGGGQPQHF.

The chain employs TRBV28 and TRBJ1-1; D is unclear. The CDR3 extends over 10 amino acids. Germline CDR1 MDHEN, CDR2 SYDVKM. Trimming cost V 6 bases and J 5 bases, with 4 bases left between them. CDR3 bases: TGTGCCAGCAGATTAACTGAAGCTTTCTTT. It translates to CASRLTEAFF.

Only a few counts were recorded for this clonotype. The CDR3 DNA follows: TGTGCCAGCAGTTTAATGGGGGCTACCTACAATGAGCAGTTCTTC. The encoded protein is CASSLMGATYNEQFF. This rearrangement joins TRBV12-3 or TRBV12-4 to TRBJ2-1; D is perhaps TRBD1 (6 bases). This CDR3 contains 15 residues. Trimming stripped 2 bases from V and 2 bases from J, with 10 bases between.

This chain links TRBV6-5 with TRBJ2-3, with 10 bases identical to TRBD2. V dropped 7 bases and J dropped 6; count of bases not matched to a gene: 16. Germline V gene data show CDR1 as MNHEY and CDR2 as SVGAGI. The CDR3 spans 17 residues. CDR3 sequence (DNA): TGTGCCAGCAATAAGCAGGGCAGCGGGGGGGCAAGCGATACGCAGTATTTT. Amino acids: CASNKQGSGGASDTQYF.

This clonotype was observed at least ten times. The CDR3 protein is CASSPGGGTETQYF. In DNA, the CDR3 is TGTGCCAGCAGCCCTGGAGGGGGTACGGAGACCCAGTACTTC. The chain is built from TRBV5-6 and TRBJ2-5; possibly TRBD1 or TRBD2 for D (6 bases each). CDR3 length: 14 amino acids. CDR1 is SGHDT and CDR2 is YYEEEE in the germline V gene. The V and J ends lost 4 bases and 5 bases respectively, with 15 bases between them.

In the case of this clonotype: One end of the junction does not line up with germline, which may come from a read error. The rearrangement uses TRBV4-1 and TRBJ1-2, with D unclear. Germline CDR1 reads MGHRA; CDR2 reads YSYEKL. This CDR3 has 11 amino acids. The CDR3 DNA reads TGCGCCAACAGCCATGTGGGGGGCTACACCTTC. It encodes CANSHVGGYTF.

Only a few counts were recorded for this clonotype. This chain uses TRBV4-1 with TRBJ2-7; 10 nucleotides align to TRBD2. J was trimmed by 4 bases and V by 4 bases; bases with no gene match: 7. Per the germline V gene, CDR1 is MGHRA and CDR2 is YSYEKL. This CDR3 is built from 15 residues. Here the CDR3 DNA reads TGCGCCAGCAGCCCTGAGCGGGGGGGCCGTTACGAGCAGTACTTC. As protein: CASSPERGGRYEQYF.

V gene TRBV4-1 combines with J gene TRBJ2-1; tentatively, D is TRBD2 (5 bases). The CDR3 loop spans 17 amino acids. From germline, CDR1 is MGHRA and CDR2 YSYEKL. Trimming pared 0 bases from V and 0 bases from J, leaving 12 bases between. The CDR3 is CASSQDPGGGSYNEQFF. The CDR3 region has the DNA TGCGCCAGCAGCCAAGATCCAGGCGGAGGCTCCTACAATGAGCAGTTCTTC.

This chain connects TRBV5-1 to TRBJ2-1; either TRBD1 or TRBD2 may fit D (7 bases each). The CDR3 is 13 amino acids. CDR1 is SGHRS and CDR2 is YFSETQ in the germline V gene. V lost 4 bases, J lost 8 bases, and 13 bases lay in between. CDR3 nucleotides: TGCGCCAGCAGCCCGCAGGGGGGGGATGAGCAGTTCTTC. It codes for CASSPQGGDEQFF.

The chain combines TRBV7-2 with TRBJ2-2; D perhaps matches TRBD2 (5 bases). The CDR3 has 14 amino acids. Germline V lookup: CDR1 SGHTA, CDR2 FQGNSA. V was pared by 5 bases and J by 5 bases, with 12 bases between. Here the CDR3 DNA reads TGTGCCAGCAGCATCGGGTGGGAGACCGGGGAGCTGTTTTTT. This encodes CASSIGWETGELFF.

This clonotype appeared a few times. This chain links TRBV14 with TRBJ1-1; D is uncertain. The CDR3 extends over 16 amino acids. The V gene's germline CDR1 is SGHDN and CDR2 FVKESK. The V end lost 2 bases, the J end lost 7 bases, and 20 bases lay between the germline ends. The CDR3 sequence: CASSQRRRTDGGEAFF. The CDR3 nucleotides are TGTGCCAGCAGCCAAAGGCGACGAACAGATGGAGGTGAAGCTTTCTTT.

The CDR3 is CASRDRQEIYNEQFF. The CDR3 bases are TGTGCCAGCAGAGACCGTCAGGAGATCTACAATGAGCAGTTCTTC. V usage is TRBV27 and J usage is TRBJ2-1; D is ambiguous. Germline values: CDR1 MNHEY, CDR2 SMNVEV (reference sequence). The CDR3 covers 15 residues. V lost 6 bases, J lost 3 bases, and 15 bases lay in between.

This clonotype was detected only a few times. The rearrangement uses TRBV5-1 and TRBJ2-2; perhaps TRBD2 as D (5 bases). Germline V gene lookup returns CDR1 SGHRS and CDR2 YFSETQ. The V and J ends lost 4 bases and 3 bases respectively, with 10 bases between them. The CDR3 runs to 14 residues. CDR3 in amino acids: CASSRYGDTGELFF. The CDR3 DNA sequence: TGCGCCAGCAGCCGGTACGGGGACACCGGGGAGCTGTTTTTT.

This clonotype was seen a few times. The CDR3, as DNA: TGTGCCACCAGCAGATCGGGGGACAGCCACACAGATACGCAGTATTTT. Translated: CATSRSGDSHTDTQYF. The chain carries TRBV15 and TRBJ2-3, with a tentative D call TRBD1 (7 bases). V was pared by 2 bases and J by 2 bases, with 14 bases between. Germline V gene data show CDR1 as LNHNV and CDR2 as YYDKDF (reference sequence). The CDR3 has 16 amino acids.

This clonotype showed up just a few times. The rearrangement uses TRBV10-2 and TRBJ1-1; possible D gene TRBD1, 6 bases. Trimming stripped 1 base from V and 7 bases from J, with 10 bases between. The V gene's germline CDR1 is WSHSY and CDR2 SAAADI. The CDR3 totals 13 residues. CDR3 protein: CASSELGGREAFF. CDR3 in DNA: TGCGCCAGCAGTGAGTTGGGGGGCCGTGAAGCTTTCTTT.

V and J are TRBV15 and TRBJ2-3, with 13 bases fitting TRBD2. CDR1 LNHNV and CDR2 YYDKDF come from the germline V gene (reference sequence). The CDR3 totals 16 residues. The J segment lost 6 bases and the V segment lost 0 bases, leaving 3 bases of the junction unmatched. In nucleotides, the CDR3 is TGTGCCACCAGCAGAGAACTAGCGGGGGGGGGGGATACGCAGTATTTT. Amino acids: CATSRELAGGGDTQYF.

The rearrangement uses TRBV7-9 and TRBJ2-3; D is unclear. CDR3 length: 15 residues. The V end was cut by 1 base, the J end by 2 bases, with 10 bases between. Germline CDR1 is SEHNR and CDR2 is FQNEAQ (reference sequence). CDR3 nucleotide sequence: TGTGCCAGCAGCTTAGATCTCAGTCACACAGATACGCAGTATTTT. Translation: CASSLDLSHTDTQYF.

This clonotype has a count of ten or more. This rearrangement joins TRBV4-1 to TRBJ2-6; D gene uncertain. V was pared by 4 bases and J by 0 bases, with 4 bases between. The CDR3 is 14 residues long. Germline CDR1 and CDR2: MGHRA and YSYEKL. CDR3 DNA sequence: TGCGCCAGCAGCCGCAGCTCTGGGGCCAACGTCCTGACTTTC. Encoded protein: CASSRSSGANVLTF.